This T cell receptor beta chain originates from a study of shared clonotypes between healthy human individuals (dated by TCRdb to the early 2020s). Background on the whole study: The cohort comprised a couple of women and a few men aged 18 to 49 years. Between about 0.9 and 9 billion PBMCs per donor were obtained by leukapheresis. To increase sequencing depth and limit assay-specific biases, different laboratories used diverse techniques to prepare libraries and sequence TCR repertoires. To estimate repertoire size and how much clonotypes are shared between individuals, the study performed deep sequencing of blood TCR repertoires from about 5 healthy adults. For each donor, CD4 naive and CD4 memory were each given three plates, CD8 naive was given two plates, and CD8 memory was given one plate.

Using the deep immunoSEQ assay, multiplex PCR amplified TCR CDR3 regions from genomic DNA. Extracted genomic DNA from each cell subset was distributed evenly across all wells of several immunoSEQ 96-well plates, and each plate was treated as a replicate. For sorted subsets, each replicate PCR was loaded with 200 ng genomic DNA, equivalent to roughly 30,000 T cell genomes. Purified libraries were measured with a Qubit 3.0 fluorometer, size-checked on a Bioanalyzer 2100, and measured again with the KAPA Library Quantification kit. Each immunoSEQ 96-well plate was sequenced on its own single-read 150-cycle Illumina NextSeq 550 flow cell. Per the original workflow: The immunoSEQ output contained only junctional sequences without quality scores, so filtering could not match that applied to full-length reads. Sequences were annotated with PyIR, a Python wrapper for IgBLAST v1.9, and V/J genes and CDR3 were assigned using IMGT germline references. Reads were filtered out if the reads had weak V/J assignments (E-value above 1e-6), no CDR3, stop codons, out-of-frame junctions, or ambiguous translated residues. V3J clonotypes were defined by identical inferred V gene, J gene, and CDR3 amino acid sequence. Percentage overlap between repertoires was calculated by dividing the number of shared unique clonotypes by the size of the smaller repertoire. Three approaches were used to assess repertoire richness: RTK rarefaction, the Chao1 estimator, and Recon v2.1 estimates of unobserved clonotypes. OLGA was used to compute generation probabilities for all TCRbeta clonotypes that the gDNA method yielded from several donors. What TCRdb holds here is the immuneACCESS table cut down to in-frame rearrangements. Part of the clones is not present; checked against another copy, under half of the missing clones reflect an unresolved V gene, and the others are unexplained. V and J calls and clone size come straight from that table; D and trimming were deduced from the DNA. The sample table holds roughly 2.2 million clones, of which 85% to 95% were seen once. The ten most abundant clones make up more than 0.35% of the sample.

Of note for this clone: What this receptor recognizes is not known. Nothing much larger sits one base from this clone, and base qualities are not available. The sample has other DNA sequences that encode this CDR3 too.

V and J are truncated by 4 bases and 2 bases respectively, leaving an intervening sequence of 8 bases. Based on the germline V gene, the CDR1 and CDR2 sequences are SNHLY and FYNNEI. The CDR3 runs 13 amino acids, cysteine and phenylalanine included. Only the CDR3 portion is preserved as DNA: 39 bases, with reading frame beginning at the first base. Donors were healthy HIV-negative adults with no recently reported acute infections or vaccinations. Every donor was a Caucasian adult living in Nashville, Tennessee, USA. Magnetic negative selection was used to enrich CD4+ T cells, after which naive cells were positively selected on CD45RA and the negative fraction became the memory subset. After blood collection by leukapheresis, PBMCs were isolated using Ficoll-Histopaque density gradient centrifugation and then cryopreserved in the vapor phase of liquid nitrogen. Analytical flow cytometry was used to check the purity and quantity of every magnetically sorted T cell population. Genomic DNA was isolated from each sorted fraction and quantified by UV absorbance on a Nanodrop 2000c.

Overall results and qualifications from the work: Even with the large sequencing depth, rarefaction of the sorted-subset datasets indicated that sequencing was incomplete. Compared with non-shared clonotypes, clonotypes shared by all four sorted-subset donors had higher generation probabilities. Pairwise subsampling indicated that sequencing depth was expected to affect the degree of clonotype sharing among donors. Sampling was restricted to blood, and TCR repertoires in tissues likely differ from the TCR repertoires found in blood. Because the study included a small number of donors, the genetic and exposure-history diversity represented was limited. Across a handful of donors, roughly 5% of naive CD4, over 3% of naive CD8, 2.3% of memory CD4, and about 0.4% of memory CD8 clonotypes were shared. Naive subsets generally had larger estimated clonotype richness than memory subsets.

The chain couples TRBV2 to TRBJ1-2; no D segment can be confidently identified. Source material: naive CD4+ T cells from PBMCs. This specimen's cell subset or site label, interpreted: CD45RA+ positively selected. The source of this sequence is a man aged 18 to 29 in good health. Some clones in this sample may be carry-over from other donors' samples. The CDR3 region reads CASSVATNYGYTF. The nucleotide sequence is given as TGTGCCAGCAGTGTGGCGACGAACTATGGCTACACCTTC. The full variable domain, completed from the reference TRBV2 and TRBJ1-2 proteins outside the CDR3, reads EPEVTQTPSHQVTQMGQEVILRCVPISNHLYFYWYRQILGQKVEFLVSFYNNEISEKSEIFDDQFSVERPDGSNFTLKIRSTKLEDSAMYFCASSVATNYGYTFGSGTRLTVV.